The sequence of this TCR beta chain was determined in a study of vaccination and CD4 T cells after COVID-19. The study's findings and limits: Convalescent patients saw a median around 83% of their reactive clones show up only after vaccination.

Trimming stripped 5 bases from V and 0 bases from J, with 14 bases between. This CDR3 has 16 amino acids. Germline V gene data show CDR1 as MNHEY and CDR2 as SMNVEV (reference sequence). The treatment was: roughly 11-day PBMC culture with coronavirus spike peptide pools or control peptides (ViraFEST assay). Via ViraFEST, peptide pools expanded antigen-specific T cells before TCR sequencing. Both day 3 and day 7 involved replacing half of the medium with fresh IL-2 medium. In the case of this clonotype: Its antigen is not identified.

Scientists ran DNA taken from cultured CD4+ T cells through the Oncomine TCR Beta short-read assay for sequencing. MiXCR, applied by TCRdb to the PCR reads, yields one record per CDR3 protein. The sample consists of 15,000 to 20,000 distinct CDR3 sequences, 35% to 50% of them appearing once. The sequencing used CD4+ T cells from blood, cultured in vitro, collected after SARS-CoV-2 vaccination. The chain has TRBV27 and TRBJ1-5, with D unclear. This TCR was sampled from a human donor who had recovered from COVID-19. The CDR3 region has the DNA TGTGCCAGCAGTGCTAAAGGGCCTTATAGCAATCAGCCCCAGCATTTT. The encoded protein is CASSAKGPYSNQPQHF.